The 24 T cell receptor beta chains in this list originate from one sample, sequenced in a study of T cell changes during pregnancy in multiple sclerosis. TCRdb's table, derived via immunoSEQ multiplex PCR, lists solely in-frame clones and lacks some. The sample shows tens of thousands of clones, less than 90% of them seen only once. The sequencing here drew on peripheral blood, taken before pregnancy. Every receptor here comes from a female donor with multiple sclerosis, enrolled in a pregnancy study.

This chain connects TRBV14 to TRBJ2-2; 8 bases are shared with TRBD2. CDR1 is SGHDN, CDR2 FVKESK, per germline. The CDR3 covers 15 residues. The J segment lost 5 bases and the V segment lost 2 bases, leaving 4 bases of the junction unmatched. The CDR3 DNA reads as TGTGCCAGCAGCCAATTAACGGGAGGGACCGGGGAGCTGTTTTTT. It is translated as CASSQLTGGTGELFF.

There are a few counts of this clone. This chain joins TRBV29-1 and TRBJ1-1; D may be TRBD1 (6 bases). V was trimmed by 1 base and J by 2 bases, leaving 8 bases between them. CDR3 length: 13 amino acids. The germline gives CDR1 SQVTM, CDR2 ANQGSEA. In DNA, the CDR3 is TGCAGCGTTGAAGGGACAGTTAACACTGAAGCTTTCTTT. Its protein product is CSVEGTVNTEAFF.

The V gene is TRBV12-5, the J gene TRBJ2-7; 14 bases line up with TRBD2. The CDR3 spans 16 residues. J gave up 5 bases and V 5 bases, and 8 bases lay outside the gene matches. Germline assignment: CDR1 LGHNT and CDR2 FRNRAP. CDR3 loop: CASGVGLAGVPHEQYF. For the CDR3, the DNA is TGTGCTAGTGGTGTGGGACTAGCGGGAGTCCCACACGAGCAGTACTTC.

The chain links TRBV11-3 to TRBJ2-5, with 9 bases identical to TRBD1. V lost 7 bases to trimming and J lost 2 bases; unmatched junction nucleotides: 5. In germline, CDR1 is SGHNT, CDR2 YENEEA. The CDR3 covers 14 residues. CDR3 region: CASTVDRGQETQYF. Written as DNA, the CDR3 is TGTGCCAGCACCGTTGACAGGGGGCAAGAGACCCAGTACTTC.

The chain carries TRBV5-6 and TRBJ1-2, with 8 bases lining up with TRBD1. V shed 0 bases, J shed 7 bases, and the junction held 8 bases outside the gene matches. CDR3 length: 15 amino acids. CDR1 is SGHDT and CDR2 is YYEEEE in the germline V gene. The CDR3 DNA reads TGTGCCAGCAGCTTGGATCCCGGACAGGGCCGTGGCTACACCTTC. It specifies CASSLDPGQGRGYTF.

This sequence joins TRBV7-8 and TRBJ1-3; 10 nucleotides align to TRBD1. Unmatched junction bases numbered 5, after V lost 6 bases and J lost 6 bases. CDR3 length equals 14 residues. Germline V CDR1 and CDR2: SGHVS, FQNEAQ. This CDR3 reads CASRPGQGQNTIYF. The CDR3 DNA is TGTGCCAGCAGACCGGGACAGGGGCAAAACACCATATATTTT.

The chain links TRBV5-4 to TRBJ2-7; TRBD1 agrees at 8 bases. Germline lookup yields CDR1 SGHNT and CDR2 YYREEE (reference sequence). There are 13 residues in the CDR3. Trimming at V came to 2 bases and at J to 6 bases, leaving 4 bases not matched to a gene. In DNA, the CDR3 is TGTGCCAGCAGCTTTGACAGGGGCCCCGAGCAGTACTTC. This gives the protein CASSFDRGPEQYF. The variable domain in full, with the rest retrieved from reference TRBV5-4 and TRBJ2-7, is ETGVTQSPTHLIKTRGQQVTLRCSSQSGHNTVSWYQQALGQGPQFIFQYYREEENGRGNFPPRFSGLQFPNYSSELNVNALELDDSALYLCASSFDRGPEQYFGPGTRLTVT.

The genes are TRBV7-2 and TRBJ2-1, with 10 bases lining up with TRBD2. This CDR3 contains 16 residues. V dropped 4 bases and J dropped 6; count of bases not matched to a gene: 9. CDR1 SGHTA and CDR2 FQGNSA come from the germline V gene. CDR3 sequence reads: CASSSMVLAGGNEQFF. For the CDR3, the DNA is TGTGCCAGCAGCTCAATGGTGTTAGCGGGAGGCAATGAGCAGTTCTTC.

This chain joins TRBV10-1 and TRBJ2-7; D possibly corresponds to TRBD2 (5 bases). V lost 3 bases and J lost 2, with 14 bases in between. This CDR3 has 15 amino acids. Germline lookup yields CDR1 WNHNN and CDR2 SYGVQD (reference sequence). The CDR3: CASSESAGPTYEQYF. CDR3 DNA sequence: TGCGCCAGCAGTGAATCGGCGGGCCCAACCTACGAGCAGTACTTC.

The chain has TRBV4-1 and TRBJ1-3; the D is unclear. Trimming shortened V by 4 bases and J by 0 bases, and 10 bases separated the two germline ends. The CDR3 is 15 amino acids. Germline V CDR1 and CDR2: MGHRA, YSYEKL. The CDR3 region has the DNA TGCGCCAGCAGCCGAGAACCCAGCTCTGGAAACACCATATATTTT. Protein sequence: CASSREPSSGNTIYF.

The J gene is TRBJ2-5, the V gene TRBV4-3; TRBD1 is a possible D gene (5 bases). The CDR3 has 15 amino acids. CDR1 and CDR2 from the germline V gene are LGHNA and YSLEER. The ends were cut back, 0 bases at V and 5 bases at J, with 13 bases in the middle. The chain's CDR3 is CASSQDPQGMETQYF. The CDR3 DNA is TGCGCCAGCAGCCAAGATCCCCAGGGTATGGAGACCCAGTACTTC.

V is TRBV7-2 and J is TRBJ1-3, with D unresolved. V gave up 0 bases and J gave up 4 bases, with 7 bases separating them. Germline V gene sequence: CDR1 SGHTA, CDR2 FQGNSA. There are 14 residues in the CDR3. This chain's CDR3 is CASSLALSGNTIYF. CDR3 sequence (DNA): TGTGCCAGCAGCTTAGCGTTATCCGGAAACACCATATATTTT. Full variable domain (rest looked up from reference TRBV7-2 and TRBJ1-3): GAGVSQSPSNKVTEKGKDVELRCDPISGHTALYWYRQSLGQGLEFLIYFQGNSAPDKSGLPSDRFSAERTGGSVSTLTIQRTQQEDSAVYLCASSLALSGNTIYFGEGSWLTVV.

The gene calls are TRBV29-1 and TRBJ1-2; D not certain. Trimming shortened V by 4 bases and J by 2 bases, and 8 bases separated the two germline ends. This CDR3 has 12 residues. Germline values: CDR1 SQVTM, CDR2 ANQGSEA. The CDR3: CSVVEQNYGYTF. In DNA form, the CDR3 reads TGCAGCGTTGTCGAACAGAACTATGGCTACACCTTC.

J is TRBJ2-1 and V is TRBV6-4; TRBD2 might be the D (5 bases). The CDR3 is made up of 15 amino acids. V gave up 2 bases and J gave up 4 bases, with 12 bases separating them. Germline CDR1 and CDR2: MRHNA and SNTAGT. The CDR3 reads CASSDGSAPYNEQFF. In DNA form, the CDR3 reads TGTGCCAGCAGTGACGGGAGCGCTCCTTACAATGAGCAGTTCTTC.

The chain combines TRBV9 with TRBJ1-1; no clear D. Trimming stripped 4 bases from V and 5 bases from J, with 9 bases between. The CDR3 sequence is 12 residues long. Germline CDR1 is SGDLS and CDR2 is YYNGEE. The CDR3 loop reads CASSRTGTEAFF. CDR3 DNA: TGTGCCAGCAGCCGGACGGGGACTGAAGCTTTCTTT.

Written as DNA, the CDR3 is TGCGCCAGCAGCCCAGCGGGGCTCCAAGAGACCCAGTACTTC. Translating it yields CASSPAGLQETQYF. The gene calls are TRBV5-1 and TRBJ2-5, with 7 nucleotides matching TRBD2. The V segment lost 4 bases and the J segment 1 base; nucleotides outside the gene matches: 4. The CDR3 runs to 14 residues. Germline V gene sequence: CDR1 SGHRS, CDR2 YFSETQ.

This chain connects TRBV2 to TRBJ1-1; D is unresolved. The CDR3 sequence is 11 residues long. In germline, CDR1 is SNHLY, CDR2 FYNNEI. Trimming took 2 bases from V and 7 from J, leaving 5 bases between them. DNA of the CDR3: TGTGCCAGCAGTGAACAGTTTGAAGCTTTCTTT. Its protein is CASSEQFEAFF.

The chain joins TRBV2 to TRBJ2-7, with 10 bases identical to TRBD2. V was clipped by 7 bases and J by 2 bases; unmatched bases: 14. This CDR3 has 17 residues. Looked up from germline, CDR1 is SNHLY and CDR2 is FYNNEI. The CDR3 spells CASTMGLAGDPAYEQYF. The CDR3, as DNA: TGTGCCAGCACCATGGGGCTAGCGGGAGATCCGGCCTACGAGCAGTACTTC.

The chain joins TRBV5-1 to TRBJ1-4, with 7 bases aligning to TRBD1. With 0 bases clipped from V and 12 bases from J, the junction kept 8 bases outside the gene matches. Germline V gene sequence: CDR1 SGHRS, CDR2 YFSETQ. The CDR3 extends over 14 amino acids. The CDR3 nucleotides read TGCGCCAGCAGCTTGGAACAGGGGTTGACGGAACTGTTTTTT. Translating it yields CASSLEQGLTELFF.

This rearrangement joins TRBV7-9 to TRBJ1-1; D ambiguous. From germline, CDR1 is SEHNR and CDR2 FQNEAQ (reference sequence). The CDR3 contains 12 residues. V gave up 9 bases and J gave up 0 bases, with 8 bases separating them. CDR3 in amino acids: CASSELNTEAFF. Here the CDR3 DNA reads TGTGCCAGTTCGGAGCTGAACACTGAAGCTTTCTTT.

The sample holds one count of this clone. The chain is built from TRBV30 and TRBJ2-7, with 7 positions matching TRBD2. Germline loops: CDR1 GTSNPN, CDR2 SVGIG (reference sequence). The CDR3 contains 13 residues. Losses at the gene ends were 3 bases for V and 2 bases for J; bases not matched to a gene: 4. CDR3 loop: CAWSRGVAYEQYF. CDR3 coding DNA: TGTGCCTGGAGCCGGGGGGTAGCCTACGAGCAGTACTTC.

This clone appeared a single time. This rearrangement joins TRBV6-5 to TRBJ1-1, with 7 nucleotides matching TRBD1. The germline V gene encodes CDR1 MNHEY and CDR2 SVGAGI. The CDR3 extends over 15 amino acids. The trim removed 5 bases at V and 4 bases at J, leaving 10 bases unmatched. For the CDR3, the DNA is TGTGCCAGCAGTCCACAGGGGCCCGTGAGCACTGAAGCTTTCTTT. Its protein is CASSPQGPVSTEAFF.

This chain links TRBV25-1 with TRBJ2-7; D ambiguous. From germline, CDR1 is MGHDK and CDR2 SYGVNS. Trimming took 8 bases from V and 4 from J, leaving 6 bases between them. The CDR3 contains 10 residues. DNA for the CDR3: TGTGCCAGCGGAGAGTACGAGCAGTACTTC. It translates to CASGEYEQYF.

The J gene is TRBJ2-7, the V gene TRBV11-1; TRBD2 is a possible D gene (5 bases). CDR1 and CDR2 (germline): SGHAT, FQDESV (reference sequence). Trimming left V 5 bases short and J 2 bases short, with 10 bases between. The CDR3 covers 13 residues. The CDR3 sequence: CASSLHGAYEQYF. CDR3 bases: TGTGCCAGCAGCCTACACGGGGCCTACGAGCAGTACTTC.